A selection of T cell receptor beta chains follows, all from one sample in a study of blood T cell repertoires in COVID-19. Produced via immunoSEQ multiplex PCR; TCRdb's table is partial and in-frame only. The sample consists of approximately 280,000 clones, 85% to 90% of them appearing once. The material sequenced was PBMCs or T cells enriched from blood (not recorded which). Receptors originate from a woman in her late teens or twenties with acute COVID-19. Each CDR3 is given with its conserved first and last residue. D genes are given only for firm matches. Some rows mark clone size as missing; the rest say once, few, many or name a class of expanded clone.

size	D	V	J	CDR3	DNA
.	.	TRBV7-9	TRBJ1-1	CASSVTRGNTEAFF	TGTGCCAGCAGCGTTACTCGAGGGAACACTGAAGCTTTCTTT
.	.	TRBV27	TRBJ1-1	CASSLFAGLNTEAFF	TGTGCCAGCAGTTTATTTGCGGGACTGAACACTGAAGCTTTCTTT
.	TRBD1	TRBV27	TRBJ2-3	CASSPGTATDTQYF	TGTGCCAGCAGTCCGGGGACAGCCACAGATACGCAGTATTTT
once	.	TRBV27	TRBJ1-4	CASSFSGTKEKLFF	TGTGCCAGCAGTTTTTCAGGCACGAAGGAAAAACTGTTTTTT
.	.	TRBV6-1	TRBJ2-3	CASSDTRIADTQYF	TGTGCCAGCAGTGACACTAGGATCGCAGATACGCAGTATTTT
few	TRBD1	TRBV2	TRBJ1-1	CASTGQGVRNTEAFF	TGTGCCAGCACTGGACAGGGGGTTCGGAACACTGAAGCTTTCTTT
.	TRBD2	TRBV6-2/TRBV6-3	TRBJ2-7	CASSYTSGRSEQYF	TGTGCCAGCAGTTACACTAGCGGGAGAAGCGAGCAGTACTTC
once	TRBD2	TRBV27	TRBJ2-5	CASSPRRLAGVEGKETQYF	TGTGCCAGCAGTCCCCGGCGGCTAGCGGGAGTCGAAGGGAAAGAGACCCAGTACTTC
.	TRBD2	TRBV6-5	TRBJ2-3	CASSYHSGSAADTQYF	TGTGCCAGCAGTTACCATAGCGGGAGTGCCGCAGATACGCAGTATTTT
.	.	TRBV28	TRBJ1-6	CASREGVLGNSPLHF	TGTGCCAGCAGGGAGGGAGTTCTAGGCAATTCACCCCTCCACTTT
once	TRBD2	TRBV7-3	TRBJ2-1	CASSLRGTSGTLADEQFF	TGTGCCAGCAGCTTAAGGGGGACTAGCGGGACCCTCGCCGATGAGCAGTTCTTC
.	TRBD1	TRBV18	TRBJ2-7	CASSPSQGAYEQYF	TGTGCCAGCTCACCGAGCCAGGGGGCTTACGAGCAGTACTTC
once	.	TRBV19	TRBJ1-2	CASSSQFPGLYGYTF	TGTGCCAGTAGTTCCCAATTTCCAGGGCTCTATGGCTACACCTTC
.	.	TRBV19	TRBJ1-2	CASSSWTDTYGYTF	TGTGCCAGTAGTAGCTGGACAGACACCTATGGCTACACCTTC
few	.	TRBV14	TRBJ1-5	CASSQDWWQGYQPQHF	TGTGCCAGCAGCCAAGATTGGTGGCAGGGATATCAGCCCCAGCATTTT
.	.	TRBV7-2	TRBJ2-3	CASTPGRLTDTQYF	TGTGCCAGCACCCCGGGAAGACTAACAGATACGCAGTATTTT
.	TRBD2	TRBV5-5	TRBJ2-3	CASSKGLAGRSTDTQYF	TGTGCCAGCAGCAAGGGACTAGCGGGAAGAAGTACAGATACGCAGTATTTT
.	.	TRBV20-1	TRBJ1-1	CSASNGGMNTEAFF	TGCAGTGCTAGTAACGGGGGGATGAACACTGAAGCTTTCTTT
.	TRBD1	TRBV19	TRBJ1-5	CASSKPGTGGLMRPQHF	TGTGCCAGTAGTAAGCCCGGGACAGGGGGCTTAATGCGGCCCCAGCATTTT
.	.	TRBV24-1	TRBJ1-1	CATSAHKNTEAFF	TGTGCCACCAGCGCCCACAAGAACACTGAAGCTTTCTTT
once	TRBD2	TRBV6-2/TRBV6-3	TRBJ2-3	CASSSGRANVDTQYF	TGTGCCAGCAGTAGCGGGAGGGCCAATGTAGATACGCAGTATTTT
.	TRBD1	TRBV2	TRBJ1-5	CASAFGQGNNQPQHF	TGTGCCAGCGCCTTTGGACAGGGTAACAATCAGCCCCAGCATTTT
.	TRBD2	TRBV3-1/TRBV3-2	TRBJ2-1	CASTGAGGPVIGEQFF	TGTGCCAGCACCGGAGCGGGAGGGCCTGTAATAGGTGAGCAGTTCTTC
.	TRBD2	TRBV28	TRBJ2-1	CASSLSGGNNEQFF	TGTGCCAGCAGTTTATCGGGAGGGAACAATGAGCAGTTCTTC
.	.	TRBV5-1	TRBJ2-1	CASSLVSLNNEQFF	TGCGCCAGCAGCTTGGTATCGTTAAACAATGAGCAGTTCTTC
.	.	TRBV7-8	TRBJ2-5	CASSFRAGALVETQYF	TGTGCCAGCAGCTTTCGGGCGGGGGCTTTAGTAGAGACCCAGTACTTC
.	.	TRBV9	TRBJ2-1	CASSVDGAVEQFF	TGTGCCAGCAGCGTAGATGGAGCGGTTGAGCAGTTCTTC
.	TRBD2	TRBV7-9	TRBJ2-1	CASIISGRAGNEQFF	TGTGCCAGCATTATCAGCGGGAGGGCCGGCAATGAGCAGTTCTTC
.	TRBD1	TRBV18	TRBJ2-7	CASSPGTGGYEQYF	TGTGCCAGCTCACCAGGGACAGGGGGCTACGAGCAGTACTTC
.	.	TRBV7-2	TRBJ2-2	CASSLNTGWANTGELFF	TGTGCCAGCAGCTTAAATACGGGGTGGGCTAACACCGGGGAGCTGTTTTTT
.	TRBD2	TRBV9	TRBJ2-7	CASSVRASGPYEQYF	TGTGCCAGCAGCGTCCGCGCTAGCGGACCTTACGAGCAGTACTTC
.	TRBD2	TRBV25-1	TRBJ2-1	CASSEYSSGRRNEQFF	TGTGCCAGCAGTGAATATTCCTCCGGGAGGAGGAATGAGCAGTTCTTC
.	.	TRBV7-2	TRBJ1-6	CASSPSGGAMYNSPLHF	TGTGCCAGCAGCCCCAGCGGGGGGGCTATGTATAATTCACCCCTCCACTTT
.	.	TRBV27	TRBJ2-7	CASSLGQIYEQYF	TGTGCCAGCAGTTTAGGGCAGATTTACGAGCAGTACTTC
.	TRBD2	TRBV19	TRBJ2-7	CASSAGLVTYEQYF	TGTGCCAGTAGTGCGGGACTAGTAACCTACGAGCAGTACTTC
.	TRBD2	TRBV9	TRBJ2-1	CASSVGLAGGGNEQFF	TGTGCCAGCAGCGTAGGACTAGCGGGAGGTGGGAATGAGCAGTTCTTC
.	TRBD1	TRBV28	TRBJ1-2	CASSLDRVVGYTF	TGTGCCAGCAGCCTAGACAGGGTGGTTGGCTACACCTTC
.	.	TRBV18	TRBJ1-4	CASSPLGQLDEKLFF	TGTGCCAGCTCACCATTAGGACAGCTTGACGAAAAACTGTTTTTT
.	TRBD1	TRBV19	TRBJ1-2	CASSIVSTGMNYGYTF	TGTGCCAGTAGTATAGTCTCGACAGGGATGAACTATGGCTACACCTTC
once	TRBD1	TRBV23-1	TRBJ1-5	CASLKGALSSGNQPQHF	TGCGCCAGCTTGAAGGGGGCGTTAAGTTCAGGCAATCAGCCCCAGCATTTT
.	TRBD1	TRBV5-4	TRBJ2-3	CASSLGSGTAGTDTQYF	TGTGCCAGCAGCTTGGGGTCCGGGACAGCCGGCACAGATACGCAGTATTTT
few	.	TRBV11-2	TRBJ1-5	CASSLVSGDQPQHF	TGTGCCAGCAGCTTAGTGTCAGGGGATCAGCCCCAGCATTTT
.	TRBD2	TRBV7-9	TRBJ2-7	CASSSSGSSYEQYF	TGTGCCAGCAGCTCTAGCGGAAGCTCCTACGAGCAGTACTTC
.	TRBD1	TRBV6-5	TRBJ1-4	CASSYPSGQGFRKLFF	TGTGCCAGCAGTTACCCCTCCGGACAGGGATTTCGGAAACTGTTTTTT
.	TRBD1	TRBV18	TRBJ1-1	CASSPRQGENTEAFF	TGTGCCAGCTCACCTCGACAGGGTGAGAACACTGAAGCTTTCTTT
.	TRBD1	TRBV5-1	TRBJ1-1	CASSLGGQGATEAFF	TGCGCCAGCAGCTTGGGGGGACAGGGGGCCACTGAAGCTTTCTTT
.	.	TRBV11-2	TRBJ2-6	CASSLDPGGVAGANVLTF	TGTGCCAGCAGCTTAGATCCGGGCGGGGTAGCTGGGGCCAACGTCCTGACTTTC
.	TRBD1	TRBV28	TRBJ1-2	CASSGDRAYGYTF	TGTGCCAGCAGTGGGGACAGGGCATATGGCTACACCTTC
.	.	TRBV7-8	TRBJ1-2	CASSPSGKANYGYTF	TGTGCCAGCAGCCCCAGCGGGAAGGCCAACTATGGCTACACCTTC
.	TRBD2	TRBV28	TRBJ2-1	CASSHPFGAGVYNEQFF	TGTGCCAGCAGTCACCCCTTCGGAGCGGGAGTTTACAATGAGCAGTTCTTC
.	TRBD1	TRBV6-5	TRBJ1-6	CASSYSTGTPLHF	TGTGCCAGCAGTTACTCGACAGGGACACCCCTCCACTTT
.	TRBD1	TRBV7-8	TRBJ1-6	CASSGTGVSPLHF	TGTGCCAGCAGCGGCACAGGGGTGTCACCCCTCCACTTT
.	TRBD2	TRBV6-5	TRBJ2-7	CASSYSRGGSSYEQYF	TGTGCCAGCAGTTACTCACGGGGGGGTTCTTCCTACGAGCAGTACTTC
.	TRBD1	TRBV5-1	TRBJ1-2	CASSPRQGPANYGYTF	TGCGCCAGCAGCCCTCGACAGGGACCAGCTAACTATGGCTACACCTTC
.	TRBD2	TRBV5-1	TRBJ2-7	CASSSPTSSPYEQYF	TGCGCCAGCAGCTCGCCGACTAGCTCTCCCTACGAGCAGTACTTC
.	.	TRBV10-1	TRBJ2-3	CASSLSGGTDTQYF	TGCGCCAGCAGTCTCTCGGGAGGCACAGATACGCAGTATTTT
.	TRBD2	TRBV9	TRBJ2-2	CASSVEGGVAGELFF	TGTGCCAGCAGCGTAGAGGGAGGGGTGGCCGGGGAGCTGTTTTTT
.	.	TRBV27	TRBJ2-1	CASSRYHSEQFF	TGTGCCAGCAGTAGATATCACTCTGAGCAGTTCTTC